Following are 19 T cell receptor beta chains from one sample sequenced in a study of blood T cell repertoires in COVID-19. Sequencing used immunoSEQ multiplex PCR; TCRdb keeps in-frame clones, though not all of them. The profile shows 150,000 to 200,000 clones, approximately 84% of them singletons. The sample consisted of PBMCs or T cells enriched from blood (not recorded which). These receptors came from a middle-aged man who had recovered from COVID-19.

The rearrangement joins TRBV7-8 to TRBJ2-2; no firm D call. There are 13 residues in the CDR3. CDR1 SGHVS and CDR2 FQNEAQ come from the germline V gene. V was cut by 1 base and J by 5 bases, with 5 bases left in between. The CDR3 DNA reads TGTGCCAGCAGCTTAGAGCTTACCGGGGAGCTGTTTTTT. This encodes CASSLELTGELFF.

This clone was observed many times. The J gene is TRBJ1-5, the V gene TRBV11-2; 7 nucleotides agree with TRBD1. Germline CDR1 SGHAT, CDR2 FQNNGV. With 1 base clipped from V and 7 bases from J, the junction kept 4 bases outside the gene matches. This CDR3 has 14 amino acids. CDR3: CASSLVGGVQPQHF. In DNA, the CDR3 is TGTGCCAGCAGCTTAGTAGGGGGCGTCCAGCCCCAGCATTTT.

A word on this clone: This CDR3 is also generated by other DNA sequences in the sample. The rearrangement uses TRBV19 and TRBJ1-5; D possibly corresponds to TRBD1 (6 bases). The length of the CDR3 is 14 residues. The V end lost 5 bases, the J end lost 3 bases, and 11 bases lay between the germline ends. The germline gives CDR1 LNHDA, CDR2 SQIVND (reference sequence). The CDR3 sequence: CASSLQGPNQPQHF. DNA for the CDR3: TGTGCCAGTAGTCTGCAGGGGCCCAATCAGCCCCAGCATTTT. Full variable domain (remainder filled in from reference TRBV19 and TRBJ1-5): DGGITQSPKYLFRKEGQNVTLSCEQNLNHDAMYWYRQDPGQGLRLIYYSQIVNDFQKGDIAEGYSVSREKKESFPLTVTSAQKNPTAFYLCASSLQGPNQPQHFGDGTRLSIL.

The chain couples TRBV13 to TRBJ1-2, with a possible D match to TRBD1 (6 bases). CDR3 size: 15 residues. Germline V gene sequence: CDR1 PRHDT, CDR2 FYEKMQ (reference sequence). Trimming took 2 bases from V and 5 from J, leaving 15 bases between them. CDR3 coding DNA: TGTGCCAGCAGCTTATTTGGGGGCGCGGATTATGGCTACACCTTC. The encoded protein is CASSLFGGADYGYTF.

To note about this clone: Other DNA sequences from this sample encode an identical CDR3 as well. The chain recombines TRBV9 with TRBJ1-4; 9 bases are shared with TRBD1. The CDR3 sequence is 16 residues long. Germline V gene data show CDR1 as SGDLS and CDR2 as YYNGEE. V shed 3 bases and J 2 bases; nucleotides not matched to a gene: 5. CDR3 in amino acids: CASSAGTGRTNEKLFF. CDR3 DNA: TGTGCCAGCAGCGCGGGGACAGGGAGGACTAATGAAAAACTGTTTTTT. Variable domain in full (rest from reference TRBV9 and TRBJ1-4): DSGVTQTPKHLITATGQRVTLRCSPRSGDLSVYWYQQSLDQGLQFLIQYYNGEERAKGNILERFSAQQFPDLHSELNLSSLELGDSALYFCASSAGTGRTNEKLFFGSGTQLSVL.

The sample holds a few counts of this clone. The V call is TRBV3-1 (or the pseudogene TRBV3-2), the J call TRBJ1-6, with D unresolved. V gave up 4 bases and J gave up 6 bases, with 10 bases separating them. The CDR3 totals 14 residues. The germline gives CDR1 LGHDT, CDR2 YNNKEL (reference sequence). CDR3 sequence: CASSPRVLNSPLHF. The CDR3, as DNA: TGTGCCAGCAGCCCCCGGGTCCTTAATTCACCCCTCCACTTT.

V gene TRBV10-1 combines with J gene TRBJ1-2, with 7 positions matching TRBD1. The germline CDR1 and CDR2 sequences are WNHNN and SYGVQD (reference sequence). The CDR3 extends over 16 amino acids. Unmatched junction bases numbered 16, after V lost 6 bases and J lost 6 bases. In DNA form, the CDR3 reads TGCGCCAGCAGCAATGACCCAAGGGGGCGCGGGGATGGCTACACCTTC. This encodes CASSNDPRGRGDGYTF.

The chain is built from TRBV13 and TRBJ2-3; 10 bases fit TRBD1. The length of the CDR3 is 19 residues. V lost 5 bases, J lost 2 bases, and 16 bases stayed unmatched. The V gene's germline CDR1 is PRHDT and CDR2 FYEKMQ (reference sequence). The DNA for the CDR3 is TGTGCCAGCAGCCATACCGGGACAGGGGCGAAATTTCCCACAGATACGCAGTATTTT. Its protein is CASSHTGTGAKFPTDTQYF.

This sequence joins TRBV7-9 and TRBJ1-1; D call uncertain. This CDR3 region has 11 residues. The V and J ends lost 6 bases and 8 bases respectively, with 10 bases between them. Germline values: CDR1 SEHNR, CDR2 FQNEAQ (reference sequence). As DNA, the CDR3 is TGTGCCAGCAGAAGACGGAGAGAAGCTTTCTTT. Its protein product is CASRRRREAFF.

The chain has TRBV6-5 and TRBJ1-4; 7 bases fit TRBD1. The CDR3 runs 14 residues. From germline, CDR1 is MNHEY and CDR2 SVGAGI. V trimming: 5 bases; J trimming: 8 bases; junction bases outside the gene matches: 8. CDR3 bases: TGTGCCAGCAGTCTCGACAGGGTCGGGGAAAAACTGTTTTTT. Translated, it gives CASSLDRVGEKLFF.

The sample holds a few counts of this clone. The chain recombines TRBV9 with TRBJ1-1, with D perhaps TRBD1 (6 bases). The CDR3 consists of 13 residues. CDR1 SGDLS and CDR2 YYNGEE come from the germline V gene. The germline V and J ends were trimmed by 4 bases and 4 bases, with 11 bases remaining between them. CDR3 residues: CASSSGVSTEAFF. DNA for the CDR3: TGTGCCAGCAGCTCAGGGGTTAGCACTGAAGCTTTCTTT.

The V gene is TRBV19, the J gene TRBJ1-4, with 11 bases aligning to TRBD1. Trimming at V came to 8 bases and at J to 10 bases, leaving 9 bases not matched to a gene. Germline V gene sequence: CDR1 LNHDA, CDR2 SQIVND (reference sequence). CDR3 length: 14 amino acids. This CDR3 is CASSPGTGGRKLFF. The CDR3 DNA sequence: TGTGCCAGTTCGCCGGGGACAGGGGGGAGAAAACTGTTTTTT.

J is TRBJ1-1 and V is TRBV2; possible D gene TRBD1, 6 bases. The V end was cut by 5 bases, the J end by 5 bases, with 12 bases between. The CDR3 length is 13 residues. CDR1 and CDR2 from the germline V gene are SNHLY and FYNNEI. The CDR3 here is CASSIGQMTEAFF. In DNA form, the CDR3 reads TGTGCCAGCAGTATCGGACAGATGACTGAAGCTTTCTTT.

The rearrangement joins TRBV5-1 to TRBJ2-7; 8 positions match TRBD1. V lost 2 bases and J lost 5; bases outside the gene matches: 6. CDR1 is SGHRS, CDR2 YFSETQ, per germline. The CDR3 has 14 amino acids. The CDR3 loop reads CASSLRTGSDEQYF. DNA of the CDR3: TGCGCCAGCAGCTTAAGGACAGGGTCCGACGAGCAGTACTTC.

This rearrangement joins TRBV3-1 (or the pseudogene TRBV3-2) to TRBJ1-2, with TRBD1 matching 11 bases. V was clipped by 1 base and J by 8 bases; unmatched bases: 12. The CDR3 totals 17 residues. Germline V CDR1 and CDR2: LGHDT, YNNKEL (reference sequence). The CDR3 DNA is TGTGCCAGCAGCCAAGGACCCCCCGGACAGGGGGCACAGGGCTACACCTTC. Its translation is CASSQGPPGQGAQGYTF.

The chain employs TRBV5-1 and TRBJ1-3, with D hard to call. The CDR3 is 14 residues long. Germline V lookup: CDR1 SGHRS, CDR2 YFSETQ. The ends were cut back, 4 bases at V and 4 bases at J, with 12 bases in the middle. The CDR3 DNA follows: TGCGCCAGCAGCGCACAGAGCCTCGGAAACACCATATATTTT. Protein product: CASSAQSLGNTIYF.

This clone was found once. V is TRBV6-6 and J is TRBJ2-7; perhaps TRBD1 as D (5 bases). Per germline, CDR1 MNHNY and CDR2 SVGAGI (reference sequence). V was trimmed by 2 bases and J by 1 base, leaving 12 bases between them. CDR3 size: 15 residues. The CDR3 nucleotides read TGTGCCAGCAGTTACGCCTACCGACAGTCCTACGAGCAGTACTTC. Translated: CASSYAYRQSYEQYF.

This chain links TRBV3-1 (or the pseudogene TRBV3-2) with TRBJ2-7; 7 bases align to TRBD1. V shed 0 bases and J 6 bases; nucleotides not matched to a gene: 11. This CDR3 has 16 amino acids. CDR1 is LGHDT and CDR2 is YNNKEL in the germline V gene (reference sequence). The CDR3, as DNA: TGTGCCAGCAGCCAAGATAGGGCTGAATCAGGGGGCGAGCAGTACTTC. It yields the protein CASSQDRAESGGEQYF.

V usage is TRBV10-3 and J usage is TRBJ2-1, with 10 positions matching TRBD2. With V trimmed by 7 bases and J by 7 bases, 13 bases remained unmatched. This CDR3 comprises 16 residues. CDR1 and CDR2 from the germline V gene are ENHRY and SYGVKD. CDR3 sequence (DNA): TGTGCCATCACCTCCCCGGAGCGGGGGGGCAGGAATGAGCAGTTCTTC. Translating it yields CAITSPERGGRNEQFF.